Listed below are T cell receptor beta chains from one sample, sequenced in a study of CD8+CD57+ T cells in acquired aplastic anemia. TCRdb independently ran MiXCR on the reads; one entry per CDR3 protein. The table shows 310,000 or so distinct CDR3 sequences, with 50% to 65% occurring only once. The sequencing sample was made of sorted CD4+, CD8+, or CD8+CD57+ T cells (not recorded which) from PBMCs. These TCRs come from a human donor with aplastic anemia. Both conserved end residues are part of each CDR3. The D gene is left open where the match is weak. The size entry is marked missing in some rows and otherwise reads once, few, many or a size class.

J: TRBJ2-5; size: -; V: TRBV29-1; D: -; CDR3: CSVAQTVGQTQYF; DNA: TGCAGCGTGGCCCAGACAGTGGGGCAGACCCAGTACTTC
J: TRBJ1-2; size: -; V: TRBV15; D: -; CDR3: CATSRDNCGYAF; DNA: TGTGCCACCAGCAGAGACAACTGTGGCTACGCCTTC
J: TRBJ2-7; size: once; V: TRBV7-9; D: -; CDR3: CASSFRSRGEQYF; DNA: TGTGCCAGCAGCTTTAGGTCCCGGGGGGAGCAGTACTTC
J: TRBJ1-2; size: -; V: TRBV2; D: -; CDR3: CARGDSLANYGYTF; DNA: TGTGCCAGGGGGGACTCCTTAGCTAACTATGGCTACACCTTC
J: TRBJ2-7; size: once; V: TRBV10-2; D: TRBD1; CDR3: CASRGHRTGDDEQYF; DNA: TGTGCCAGCAGGGGGCATCGGACAGGGGACGACGAGCAGTACTTC
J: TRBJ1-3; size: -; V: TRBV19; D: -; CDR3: CASDAGVSGNTIYF; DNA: TGTGCCAGTGATGCAGGGGTCTCTGGAAACACCATATATTTT
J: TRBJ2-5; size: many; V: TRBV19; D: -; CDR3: CASSSLGQQETQYF; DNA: TGTGCCAGTAGTAGCCTAGGACAGCAAGAGACCCAGTACTTC
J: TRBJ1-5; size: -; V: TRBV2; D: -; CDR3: CASNLDSAGNQPQHF; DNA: TGTGCCAGCAATTTAGACAGTGCCGGGAATCAGCCCCAGCATTTT
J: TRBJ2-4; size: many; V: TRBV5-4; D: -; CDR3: CASSFGGDIQYF; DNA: TGTGCCAGCAGTTTCGGTGGGGACATTCAGTACTTC
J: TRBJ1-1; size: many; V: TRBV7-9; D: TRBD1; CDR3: CASSFQQGAGEAFF; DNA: TGTGCCAGCAGCTTCCAGCAGGGGGCTGGTGAAGCTTTCTTT
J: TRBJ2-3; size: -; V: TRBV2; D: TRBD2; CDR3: CASSLLARTDTQYF; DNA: TGTGCCAGCAGCTTACTAGCGCGCACAGATACGCAGTATTTT
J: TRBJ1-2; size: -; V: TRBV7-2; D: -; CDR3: CASSPRAMGSFYGYTF; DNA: TGTGCCAGCAGCCCTCGGGCCATGGGGTCCTTCTATGGCTACACCTTC
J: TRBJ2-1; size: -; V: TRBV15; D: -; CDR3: CATSREASSYNEQFF; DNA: TGTGCCACCAGCAGAGAAGCGAGCTCCTACAATGAGCAGTTCTTC
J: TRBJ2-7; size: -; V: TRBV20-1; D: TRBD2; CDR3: CSAIATSGYEQYF; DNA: TGCAGTGCTATAGCGACTAGCGGCTACGAGCAGTACTTC
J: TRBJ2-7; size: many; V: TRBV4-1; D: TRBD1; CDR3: CASSQQTGDIYEQYF; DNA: TGCGCCAGCAGCCAACAGACAGGGGATATCTACGAGCAGTACTTC
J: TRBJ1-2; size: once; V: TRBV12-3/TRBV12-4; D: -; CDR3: CASSPPPWQGYGYTF; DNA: TGTGCCAGCAGTCCCCCGCCGTGGCAGGGCTATGGCTACACCTTC